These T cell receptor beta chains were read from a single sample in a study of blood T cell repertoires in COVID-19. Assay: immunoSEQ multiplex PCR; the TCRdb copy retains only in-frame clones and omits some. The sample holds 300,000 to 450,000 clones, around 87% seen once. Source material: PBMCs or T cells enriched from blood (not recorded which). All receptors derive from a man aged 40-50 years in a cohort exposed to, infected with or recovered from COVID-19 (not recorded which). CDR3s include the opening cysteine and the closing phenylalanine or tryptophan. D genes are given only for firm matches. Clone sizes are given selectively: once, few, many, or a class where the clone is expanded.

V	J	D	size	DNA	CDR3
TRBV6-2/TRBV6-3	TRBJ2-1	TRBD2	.	TGTGCCAGCAGTTACGCAGGGACTAGCCTGGCGAATGAGCAGTTCTTC	CASSYAGTSLANEQFF
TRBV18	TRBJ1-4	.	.	TGTGCCAGCTCGTTTGACAGTAGTGAAAAACTGTTTTTT	CASSFDSSEKLFF
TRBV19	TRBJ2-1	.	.	TGTGCCAGTAGTATAGACGGAATAGGACTAATAGGCCAGGGATCGGGCAATGAGCAGTTCTTC	CASSIDGIGLIGQGSGNEQFF
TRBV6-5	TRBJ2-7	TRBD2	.	TGTGCCAGCAGTAACCCGACTAGCGGGAGGGGAGAGCAGTACTTC	CASSNPTSGRGEQYF
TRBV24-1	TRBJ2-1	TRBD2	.	TGTGCCACCGCCGGAGCGGGAGGCACATACAATGAGCAGTTCTTC	CATAGAGGTYNEQFF
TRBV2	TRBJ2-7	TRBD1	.	TGTGCCAGCAGTGTCGGGGGACAGGCTACCTACGAGCAGTACTTC	CASSVGGQATYEQYF
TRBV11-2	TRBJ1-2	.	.	TGTGCCAGCAGCCCGGACAAGAACTATGGCTACACCTTC	CASSPDKNYGYTF
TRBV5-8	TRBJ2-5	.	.	TGTGCCAGCAGCGTGACAACAGGGTTTGGCGAGACCCAGTACTTC	CASSVTTGFGETQYF
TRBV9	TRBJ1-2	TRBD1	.	TGTGCCAGCAGCACACAGGGGGCCGGAAACTATGGCTACACCTTC	CASSTQGAGNYGYTF
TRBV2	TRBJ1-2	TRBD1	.	TGTGCCAGCAGAGTTCGGGACAGGGATGGCTACACCTTC	CASRVRDRDGYTF
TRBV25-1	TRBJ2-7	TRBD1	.	TGTGCCAGCAGTGATACTCGACAGGGGTGGTACGAGCAGTACTTC	CASSDTRQGWYEQYF
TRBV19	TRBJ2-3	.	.	TGTGCCAGTACTCATCTGGGGCGCACAGATACGCAGTATTTT	CASTHLGRTDTQYF
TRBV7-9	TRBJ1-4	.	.	TGTGCCAGCAGCTTAGAGGGCGGGAATGAAAAACTGTTTTTT	CASSLEGGNEKLFF
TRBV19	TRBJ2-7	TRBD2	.	TGTGCCAGTAGTAGCGGGGGAAGCTACGAGCAGTACTTC	CASSSGGSYEQYF
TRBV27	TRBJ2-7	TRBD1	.	TGTGCCACCATAAAACACGACAGGGGATTTTACTACGAGCAGTACTTC	CATIKHDRGFYYEQYF
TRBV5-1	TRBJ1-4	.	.	TGCGCCAGCAGCTTTACGGGGGCAACTAATGAAAAACTGTTTTTT	CASSFTGATNEKLFF
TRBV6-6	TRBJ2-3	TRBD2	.	TGTGCCAGCAGTTACTCACCTAGCGGGGGGTATACGCAGTATTTT	CASSYSPSGGYTQYF
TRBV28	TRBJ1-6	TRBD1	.	TGTGCCAGCAGAATCGACAGGGCGAATTCACCCCTCCACTTT	CASRIDRANSPLHF
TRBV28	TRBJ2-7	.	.	TGTGCCAGCATTCCAGGAGGGAATCCCTACGAGCAGTACTTC	CASIPGGNPYEQYF
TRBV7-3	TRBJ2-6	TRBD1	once	TGTGCCAGCAGCTTTAAAGGCAGGGGGCCCTCTGGGGCCAACGTCCTGACTTTC	CASSFKGRGPSGANVLTF
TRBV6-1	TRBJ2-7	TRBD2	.	TGTGCCAGCAGTGGACCCGCGGGAGGGACCTACGAGCAGTACTTC	CASSGPAGGTYEQYF
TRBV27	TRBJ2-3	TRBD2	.	TGTGCCAGCAGTTCCTGGGCGGGAGGATCGACAGATACGCAGTATTTT	CASSSWAGGSTDTQYF
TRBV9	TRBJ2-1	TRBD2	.	TGTGCCAGCAGCGTATGGACTAGCGGGAGCAGGAATGAGCAGTTCTTC	CASSVWTSGSRNEQFF
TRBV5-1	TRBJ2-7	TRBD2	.	TGCGCCAGCAGCCCACACCGACTAGCGGGAGTGAACGAGCAGTACTTC	CASSPHRLAGVNEQYF
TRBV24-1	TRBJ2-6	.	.	TGTGCCACCAGTGATTCGAGTACTGGGGCCAACGTCCTGACTTTC	CATSDSSTGANVLTF
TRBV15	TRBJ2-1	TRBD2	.	TGTGCCACCAGCAGCGGTTCTCCCGGACTAGCGGGAGGGCGGCAGTTCTTC	CATSSGSPGLAGGRQFF
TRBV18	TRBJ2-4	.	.	TGTGCCAGCTCACCCCTAGGTCTAGGGGCAGGCAAAAACATTCAGTACTTC	CASSPLGLGAGKNIQYF
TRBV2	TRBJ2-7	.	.	TGTGCCAGCGGACTCCCAGCGGGCAACTACGAGCAGTACTTC	CASGLPAGNYEQYF
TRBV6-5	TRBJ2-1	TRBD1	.	TGTGCCAGCAGCCTGGACAGGACTCGGTACAATGAGCAGTTCTTC	CASSLDRTRYNEQFF
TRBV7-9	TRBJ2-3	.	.	TGTGCCAGCAGCTACCAGGATACGCAGTATTTT	CASSYQDTQYF
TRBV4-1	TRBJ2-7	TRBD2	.	TGCGCCAGCAGCCAACCTAGCGGGGGCCGCTCCTACGAGCAGTACTTC	CASSQPSGGRSYEQYF